The subject of this entry is one T cell receptor beta chain. This entry comes from a study of metastatic and nonmetastatic thyroid tumors. As for the study in general: Both malignant and benign thyroid patients supplied peripheral blood and tumor or nodule tissue samples, across which the repertoires of these patients were then compared.

Patients underwent thyroid surgery, and none had received any treatment before it. Under the authors' procedure: A papillary thyroid cancer distant-metastasis classifier was built from CDR3 differences across clinicopathological groups. TCRdb re-called the PCR reads through MiXCR. TCRdb, not the original authors, processed these V and J calls. The table includes 9,900 or so clones, 32% detected once. The length of the CDR3 is 16 residues. V dropped 3 bases and J dropped 5; count of bases not matched to a gene: 11. The germline V gene has CDR1 SGHRS and CDR2 YFSETQ. The source is a female donor with papillary thyroid cancer or a benign thyroid nodule (not recorded which). Some clones in this sample may be carry-over from other donors' samples. The sequenced sample consisted of tumor tissue. The chain combines TRBV5-1 with TRBJ2-5, with 9 bases aligning to TRBD1. CDR3 residues: CASSSPRDRVDETQYF. The CDR3 DNA follows: TGCGCCAGCAGCTCCCCGAGGGACAGGGTTGATGAGACCCAGTACTTC.